These 2 T cell receptor beta chains were sequenced from one sample in a study of shared clonotypes between healthy human individuals. Sequenced by immunoSEQ multiplex PCR; TCRdb stores in-frame clones only, minus some. The data hold approximately 2.5 million clones, with under 95% observed a single time. The sequenced sample was naive CD4+ T cells from PBMCs. Subset specified: CD45RA+ positively selected. Every receptor here comes from a man aged 18-30 years in good health. Some clones in this sample may be carry-over from other donors' samples.

This clone showed up just a few times. The chain's CDR3 is CRGQARYGYTF. CDR3 in DNA: TGCAGGGGACAGGCCCGATATGGCTACACCTTC. The rearrangement joins TRBV20-1 to TRBJ1-2; 8 bases are shared with TRBD1. The CDR3 contains 11 residues. Germline V gives CDR1 DFQATT, CDR2 SNEGSKA (reference sequence).

This sequence joins TRBV28 and TRBJ2-7, with TRBD2 matching 11 bases. Trimming removed 6 bases from V and 6 bases from J; junction bases left unmatched: 13. Per the germline V gene, CDR1 is MDHEN and CDR2 is SYDVKM. The length of the CDR3 is 16 residues. DNA of the CDR3: TGTGCCAGCAGCTCGACTAGCGGGGATCCCTACGGCGAGCAGTACTTC. Translation: CASSSTSGDPYGEQYF. Full variable domain (outside the CDR3, taken from reference TRBV28 and TRBJ2-7): DVKVTQSSRYLVKRTGEKVFLECVQDMDHENMFWYRQDPGLGLRLIYFSYDVKMKEKGDIPEGYSVSREKKERFSLILESASTNQTSMYLCASSSTSGDPYGEQYFGPGTRLTVT.